One sample yielded the 20 T cell receptor beta chains listed below, sequenced in a study of patients and donors after allogeneic stem cell transplantation. From the RT-PCR reads, TCRdb called clonotypes with MiXCR, one entry per CDR3 protein. The data show roughly 960,000 distinct CDR3 sequences, approximately 18% seen once. Sequenced input: blood, either unsorted or a sorted T cell fraction (not recorded which). The receptors stem from a human donor who was either an allogeneic HSCT recipient or a stem cell or donor lymphocyte infusion donor (not recorded which). It is not recorded whose cells these are; they may come from a transplant donor.

This sequence joins TRBV6-5 and TRBJ2-1; tentatively, D is TRBD2 (5 bases). Trimming left V 0 bases short and J 6 bases short, with 18 bases between. The CDR3 is 17 residues long. The V gene's germline CDR1 is MNHEY and CDR2 SVGAGI. This CDR3 reads CASSYSLSYTRSNEQFF. DNA for the CDR3: TGTGCCAGCAGTTACTCGCTTTCGTACACTAGAAGCAATGAGCAGTTCTTC.

V and J are TRBV20-1 and TRBJ2-3; a possible D gene is TRBD1 (6 bases). This CDR3 region has 14 residues. Germline values: CDR1 DFQATT, CDR2 SNEGSKA (reference sequence). Trimming cost V 5 bases and J 2 bases, with 14 bases left between them. The CDR3: CSAVTGPYTDTQYF. Written as DNA, the CDR3 is TGCAGTGCTGTAACAGGGCCATACACAGATACGCAGTATTTT.

This clonotype has only a few counts. The chain employs TRBV20-1 and TRBJ1-1, with D possibly being TRBD1 (6 bases). Trimming removed 5 bases at V and 5 bases at J, with 21 bases between. Germline lookup yields CDR1 DFQATT and CDR2 SNEGSKA (reference sequence). CDR3 length equals 15 residues. In DNA form, the CDR3 reads TGCAGTGCTGCAACTCCCCCAGGGGTCGAGACTGAAGCTTTCTTT. This sequence encodes CSAATPPGVETEAFF.

This clonotype appeared many times. V gene TRBV10-3 combines with J gene TRBJ1-5; possibly TRBD1 for D (6 bases). V was trimmed by 6 bases and J by 9 bases, leaving 18 bases between them. The CDR3 spans 14 residues. Germline CDR1 and CDR2: ENHRY and SYGVKD. The DNA of the CDR3 is TGTGCCATCAGCGCATCCTCCGGGACACCGCCCCAGCATTTT. This encodes CAISASSGTPPQHF.

The chain couples TRBV20-1 to TRBJ1-5, with no clear D. The CDR3 extends over 14 amino acids. CDR1 and CDR2 (germline): DFQATT, SNEGSKA (reference sequence). V lost 1 base and J 3 bases, leaving 10 bases between the germline ends. As DNA, the CDR3 is TGCAGTGCTAGAGCTGGCCAGAACAATCAGCCCCAGCATTTT. It translates to CSARAGQNNQPQHF.

This clonotype was picked up a small number of times. V usage is TRBV10-3 and J usage is TRBJ2-1, with D perhaps being TRBD1 or TRBD2 (5 bases each). This CDR3 region has 17 residues. V was pared by 3 bases and J by 3 bases, with 18 bases between. Germline CDR1 ENHRY, CDR2 SYGVKD. The CDR3 here is CAISERRRDPGYNEQFF. The CDR3 region has the DNA TGTGCCATCAGTGAACGACGCCGGGACCCCGGCTACAATGAGCAGTTCTTC.

CDR3 amino acids: CSARASQGAPLHF. CDR3 coding DNA: TGCAGTGCTAGGGCGTCACAGGGCGCACCCCTCCACTTT. The gene calls are TRBV20-1 and TRBJ1-6, with D perhaps matching TRBD1 (6 bases). The CDR3 extends over 13 amino acids. Germline values: CDR1 DFQATT, CDR2 SNEGSKA (reference sequence). V was trimmed by 3 bases and J by 11 bases, leaving 14 bases between them.

In DNA form, the CDR3 reads TGTGCCAGCAGTGAATACGGACTAAACTATGGCTACACCTTC. Protein sequence: CASSEYGLNYGYTF. The chain links TRBV25-1 to TRBJ1-2; D call uncertain. Trimming cost V 0 bases and J 2 bases, with 7 bases left between them. Germline values: CDR1 MGHDK, CDR2 SYGVNS. This CDR3 spans 14 amino acids.

This clonotype has only a few counts. This rearrangement joins TRBV27 to TRBJ1-1; the D is unclear. The CDR3 totals 15 residues. Germline loops: CDR1 MNHEY, CDR2 SMNVEV (reference sequence). V gave up 6 bases and J gave up 3 bases, with 17 bases separating them. The CDR3 DNA reads TGTGCCAGCAGGCAGATGGGTCTTTGGGACACTGAAGCTTTCTTT. Its protein is CASRQMGLWDTEAFF.

This clonotype occurred a few times. The V gene is TRBV5-1, the J gene TRBJ1-5; no firm D call. From germline, CDR1 is SGHRS and CDR2 YFSETQ. V was trimmed by 0 bases and J by 5 bases, leaving 9 bases between them. The CDR3 contains 14 residues. The CDR3: CASSLGQEDQPQHF. Written as DNA, the CDR3 is TGCGCCAGCAGCTTGGGGCAAGAAGATCAGCCCCAGCATTTT.

The gene calls are TRBV10-2 and TRBJ1-1, with D possibly TRBD1 on 5 matching bases. The germline CDR1 and CDR2 sequences are WSHSY and SAAADI. This CDR3 is 14 amino acids long. V dropped 8 bases and J dropped 1 base, with 14 bases sitting between them. The CDR3 reads CASRVQAGNTEAFF. For the CDR3, the DNA is TGCGCCAGCCGAGTACAGGCTGGGAACACTGAAGCTTTCTTT.

This sequence joins TRBV3-1 and TRBJ2-2; maybe TRBD1 (6 bases). V was pared by 1 base and J by 5 bases, with 11 bases between. The CDR3 covers 15 residues. Germline V CDR1 and CDR2: LGHDT, YNNKEL (reference sequence). The CDR3 loop is CASSQVQGQTGELFF. CDR3 nucleotide sequence: TGTGCCAGCAGCCAAGTACAGGGACAAACCGGGGAGCTGTTTTTT.

The V gene is TRBV6-1, the J gene TRBJ1-2, with D hard to call. There are 17 residues in the CDR3. From germline, CDR1 is MNHNS and CDR2 SASEGT. V lost 2 bases and J lost 4, with 20 bases in between. DNA of the CDR3: TGTGCCAGCAGTGAAAGGTGGTCAGGACTAGCCATCTATGGCTACACCTTC. Encoded protein: CASSERWSGLAIYGYTF.

This clonotype came up many times. This chain uses TRBV20-1 with TRBJ2-3, with 9 positions matching TRBD2. The length of the CDR3 is 18 residues. CDR1 is DFQATT, CDR2 SNEGSKA, per germline (reference sequence). Trimming removed 6 bases from V and 2 bases from J; junction bases left unmatched: 18. The CDR3 spells CSAPTFTSGLPPTDTQYF. The CDR3, as DNA: TGCAGTGCCCCGACGTTTACTAGCGGGCTTCCACCCACAGATACGCAGTATTTT.

This sequence joins TRBV9 and TRBJ2-2; D might be TRBD1 (6 bases). This CDR3 has 14 residues. Germline CDR1 reads SGDLS; CDR2 reads YYNGEE. The ends were cut back, 3 bases at V and 5 bases at J, with 11 bases in the middle. CDR3 loop: CASSAQTGTGELFF. The CDR3 nucleotides read TGTGCCAGCAGCGCCCAAACAGGGACCGGGGAGCTGTTTTTT.

The chain is built from TRBV29-1 and TRBJ2-5, with D unclear. V was trimmed by 1 base and J by 4 bases, leaving 10 bases between them. Germline CDR1 is SQVTM and CDR2 is ANQGSEA. The CDR3 extends over 13 amino acids. As DNA, the CDR3 is TGCAGCGTTGAAGCCCCCCGTCGAGAGACCCAGTACTTC. Translation gives CSVEAPRRETQYF.

This clonotype was counted at least ten times. The chain employs TRBV11-2 and TRBJ1-3; TRBD1 might be the D (5 bases). The germline V and J ends were trimmed by 1 base and 4 bases, with 11 bases remaining between them. Germline values: CDR1 SGHAT, CDR2 FQNNGV. This CDR3 spans 15 amino acids. The CDR3 sequence is CASSLGGTAGNTIYF. Here the CDR3 DNA reads TGTGCCAGCAGCTTAGGGGGCACGGCGGGAAACACCATATATTTT.

There are many counts of this clonotype. The rearrangement links TRBV4-1 to TRBJ2-5; perhaps D is TRBD1 or TRBD2 (5 bases each). The CDR3 has 14 amino acids. V shed 0 bases and J shed 4 bases, with 9 bases lying between them. Germline V gives CDR1 MGHRA, CDR2 YSYEKL. CDR3 amino acids: CASSQEGVRETQYF. DNA of the CDR3: TGCGCCAGCAGCCAAGAGGGGGTTCGAGAGACCCAGTACTTC.

This clonotype was recorded a few times. The V gene is TRBV9, the J gene TRBJ2-1; TRBD2 might be the D (6 bases). The CDR3 loop spans 17 amino acids. Between the trimmed V and J ends, which lost 3 bases and 1 base, there was a span of 17 bases. Looked up from germline, CDR1 is SGDLS and CDR2 is YYNGEE. CDR3 loop: CASSADLGGESYNEQFF. The CDR3 DNA follows: TGTGCCAGCAGCGCTGACCTCGGCGGGGAATCCTACAATGAGCAGTTCTTC. Using reference TRBV9 and TRBJ2-1 for the parts outside the CDR3, the full variable domain is DSGVTQTPKHLITATGQRVTLRCSPRSGDLSVYWYQQSLDQGLQFLIQYYNGEERAKGNILERFSAQQFPDLHSELNLSSLELGDSALYFCASSADLGGESYNEQFFGPGTRLTVL.

CDR3 amino acids: CASSRTGMNTGELFF. The CDR3 bases are TGCGCCAGCAGCCGGACAGGGATGAACACCGGGGAGCTGTTTTTT. The chain links TRBV5-1 to TRBJ2-2; 8 bases fit TRBD1. The CDR3 has 15 residues. Losses at the gene ends were 4 bases for V and 1 base for J; bases not matched to a gene: 3. The germline V gene has CDR1 SGHRS and CDR2 YFSETQ.